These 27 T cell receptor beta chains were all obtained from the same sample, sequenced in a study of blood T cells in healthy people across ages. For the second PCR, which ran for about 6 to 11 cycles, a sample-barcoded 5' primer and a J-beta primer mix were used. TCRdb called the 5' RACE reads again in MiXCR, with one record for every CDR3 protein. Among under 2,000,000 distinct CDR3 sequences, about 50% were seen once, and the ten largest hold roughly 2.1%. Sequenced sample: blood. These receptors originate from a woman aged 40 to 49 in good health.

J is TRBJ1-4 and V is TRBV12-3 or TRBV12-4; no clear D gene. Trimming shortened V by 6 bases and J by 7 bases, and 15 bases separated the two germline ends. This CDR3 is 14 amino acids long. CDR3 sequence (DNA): TGTGCCAGCAGCCCGGAAGGTTTCGGTGAAAAACTGTTTTTT. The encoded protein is CASSPEGFGEKLFF.

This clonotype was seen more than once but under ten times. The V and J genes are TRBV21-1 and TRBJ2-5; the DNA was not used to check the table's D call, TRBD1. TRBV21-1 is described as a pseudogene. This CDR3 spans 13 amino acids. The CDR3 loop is CARETAGAETQYF. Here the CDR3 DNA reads TGTGCCAGAGAGACTGCCGGGGCGGAGACCCAGTACTTC.

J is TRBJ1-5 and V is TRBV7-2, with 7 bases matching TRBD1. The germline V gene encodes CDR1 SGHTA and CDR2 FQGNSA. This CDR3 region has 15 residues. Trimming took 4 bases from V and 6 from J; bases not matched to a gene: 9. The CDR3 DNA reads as TGTGCCAGCAGCTCGCAGGGGGGTTGGGGTCAGCCCCAGCATTTT. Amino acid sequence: CASSSQGGWGQPQHF.

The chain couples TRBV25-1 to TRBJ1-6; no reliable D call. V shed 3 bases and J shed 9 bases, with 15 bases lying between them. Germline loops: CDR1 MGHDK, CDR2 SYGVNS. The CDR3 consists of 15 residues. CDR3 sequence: CASSDWAGPSSPLHF. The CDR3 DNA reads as TGTGCCAGCAGTGATTGGGCAGGTCCTTCTTCACCCCTCCACTTT.

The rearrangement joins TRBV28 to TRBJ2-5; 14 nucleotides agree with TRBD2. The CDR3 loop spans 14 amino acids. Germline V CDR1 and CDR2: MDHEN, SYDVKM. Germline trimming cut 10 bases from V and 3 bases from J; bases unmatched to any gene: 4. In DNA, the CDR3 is TGTGCCACCCGGACTAGCGGGGGGAAAGAGACCCAGTACTTC. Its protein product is CATRTSGGKETQYF.

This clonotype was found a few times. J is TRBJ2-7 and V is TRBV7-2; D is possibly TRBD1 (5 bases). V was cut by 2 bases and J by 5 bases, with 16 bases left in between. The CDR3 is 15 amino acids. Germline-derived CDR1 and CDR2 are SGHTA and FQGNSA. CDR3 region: CASSLTSGKVNEQYF. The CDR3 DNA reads TGTGCCAGCAGCTTAACATCAGGGAAGGTGAACGAGCAGTACTTC.

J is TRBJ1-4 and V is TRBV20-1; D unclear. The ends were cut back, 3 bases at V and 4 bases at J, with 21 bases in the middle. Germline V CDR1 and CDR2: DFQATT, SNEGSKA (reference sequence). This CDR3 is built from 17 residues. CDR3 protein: CSASKGSRVADNEKLFF. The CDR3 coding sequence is TGCAGTGCTAGTAAGGGCTCAAGGGTAGCCGATAATGAAAAACTGTTTTTT.

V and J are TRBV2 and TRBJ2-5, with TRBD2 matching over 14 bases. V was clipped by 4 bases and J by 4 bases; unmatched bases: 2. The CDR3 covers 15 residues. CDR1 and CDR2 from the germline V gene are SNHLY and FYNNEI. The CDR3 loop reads CASSGTSGRPETQYF. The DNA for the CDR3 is TGTGCCAGCAGTGGGACTAGCGGGAGGCCAGAGACCCAGTACTTC.

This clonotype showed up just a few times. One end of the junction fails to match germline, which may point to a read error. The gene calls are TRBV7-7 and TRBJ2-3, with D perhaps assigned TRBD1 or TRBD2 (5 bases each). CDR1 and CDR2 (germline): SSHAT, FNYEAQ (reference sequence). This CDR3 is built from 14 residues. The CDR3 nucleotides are TGTGCTAGCAGCGAGGGCATGGGGCCAGATACGCAGTATTTT. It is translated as CASSEGMGPDTQYF.

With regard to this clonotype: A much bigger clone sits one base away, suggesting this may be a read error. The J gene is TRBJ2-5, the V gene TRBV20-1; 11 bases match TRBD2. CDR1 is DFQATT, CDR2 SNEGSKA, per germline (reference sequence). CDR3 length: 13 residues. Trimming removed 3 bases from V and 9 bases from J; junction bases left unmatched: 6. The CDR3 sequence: CSARLAGGEAQYF. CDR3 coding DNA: TGCAGTGCTAGGCTAGCGGGGGGTGAGGCCCAGTACTTC.

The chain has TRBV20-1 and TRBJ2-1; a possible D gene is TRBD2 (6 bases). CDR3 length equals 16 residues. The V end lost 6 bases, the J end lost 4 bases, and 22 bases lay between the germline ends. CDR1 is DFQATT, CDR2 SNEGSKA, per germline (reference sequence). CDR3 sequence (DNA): TGCAGTGCCAAACACATGGAGGGCGGGCTGTACAATGAGCAGTTCTTC. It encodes CSAKHMEGGLYNEQFF.

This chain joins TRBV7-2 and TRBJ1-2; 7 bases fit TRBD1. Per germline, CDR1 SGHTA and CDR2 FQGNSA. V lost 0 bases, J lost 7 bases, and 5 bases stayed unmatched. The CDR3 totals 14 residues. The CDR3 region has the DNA TGTGCCAGCAGCTTAGCCCCAGCAGGGGGTGGCTACACCTTC. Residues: CASSLAPAGGGYTF.

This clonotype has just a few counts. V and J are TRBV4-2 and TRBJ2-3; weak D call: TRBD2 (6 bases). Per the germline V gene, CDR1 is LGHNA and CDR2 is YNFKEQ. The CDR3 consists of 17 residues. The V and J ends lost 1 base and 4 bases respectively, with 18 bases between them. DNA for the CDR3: TGTGCCAGCAGCCAAGGATCTCCGCGGGGTTTCTCAGATACGCAGTATTTT. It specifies CASSQGSPRGFSDTQYF.

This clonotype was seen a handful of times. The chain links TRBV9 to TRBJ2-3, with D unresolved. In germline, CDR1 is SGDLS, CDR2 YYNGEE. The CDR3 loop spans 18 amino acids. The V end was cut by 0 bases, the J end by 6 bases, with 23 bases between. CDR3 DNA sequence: TGTGCCAGCAGCGTAGCACCCCGGTCGCGTTCATCACGGGATACGCAGTATTTT. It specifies CASSVAPRSRSSRDTQYF.

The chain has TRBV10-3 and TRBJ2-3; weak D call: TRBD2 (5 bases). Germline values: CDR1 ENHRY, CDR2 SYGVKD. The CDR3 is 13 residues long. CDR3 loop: CASWAGSTDTQYF. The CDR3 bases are TGTGCATCATGGGCGGGTAGCACAGATACGCAGTATTTT.

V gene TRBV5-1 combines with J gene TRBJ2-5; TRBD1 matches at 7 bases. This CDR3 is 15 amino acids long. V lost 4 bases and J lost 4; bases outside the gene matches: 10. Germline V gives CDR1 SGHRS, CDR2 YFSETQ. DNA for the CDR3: TGCGCCAGCAGCCCGATACAGGGGAGCGGAGAGACCCAGTACTTC. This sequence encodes CASSPIQGSGETQYF.

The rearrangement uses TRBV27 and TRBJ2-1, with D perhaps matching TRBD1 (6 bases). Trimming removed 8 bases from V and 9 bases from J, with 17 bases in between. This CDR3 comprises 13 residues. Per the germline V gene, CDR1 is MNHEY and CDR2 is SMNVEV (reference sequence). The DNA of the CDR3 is TGTGCCAGCGGCGCTCAGGGGTGGGGTGAGCAGTTCTTC. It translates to CASGAQGWGEQFF.

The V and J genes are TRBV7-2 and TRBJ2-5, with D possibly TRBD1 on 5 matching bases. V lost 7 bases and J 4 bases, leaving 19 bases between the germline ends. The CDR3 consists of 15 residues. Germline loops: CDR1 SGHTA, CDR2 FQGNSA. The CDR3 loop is CASNERTKWGETQYF. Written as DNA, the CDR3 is TGTGCCAGCAACGAAAGGACAAAGTGGGGAGAGACCCAGTACTTC.

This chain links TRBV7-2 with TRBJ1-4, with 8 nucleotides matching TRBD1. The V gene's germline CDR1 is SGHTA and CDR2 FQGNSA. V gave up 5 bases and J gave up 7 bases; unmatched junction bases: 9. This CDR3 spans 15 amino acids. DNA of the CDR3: TGTGCCAGCAGCGCCTACAGGGGGGAGATTGAAAAACTGTTTTTT. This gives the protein CASSAYRGEIEKLFF. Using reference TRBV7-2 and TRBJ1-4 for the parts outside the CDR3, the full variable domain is GAGVSQSPSNKVTEKGKDVELRCDPISGHTALYWYRQSLGQGLEFLIYFQGNSAPDKSGLPSDRFSAERTGGSVSTLTIQRTQQEDSAVYLCASSAYRGEIEKLFFGSGTQLSVL.

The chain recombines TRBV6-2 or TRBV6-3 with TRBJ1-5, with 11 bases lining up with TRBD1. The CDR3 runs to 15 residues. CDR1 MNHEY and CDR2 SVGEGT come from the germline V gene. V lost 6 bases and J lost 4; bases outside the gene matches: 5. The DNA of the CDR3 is TGTGCCAGCAGATCGGGACAGGGGGTTAATCAGCCCCAGCATTTT. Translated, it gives CASRSGQGVNQPQHF.

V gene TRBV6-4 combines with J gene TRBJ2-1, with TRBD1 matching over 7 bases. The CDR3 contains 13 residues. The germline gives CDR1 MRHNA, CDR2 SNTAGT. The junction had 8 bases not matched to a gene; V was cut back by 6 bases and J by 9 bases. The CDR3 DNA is TGTGCCAGCAGGGGACAGTCTGTGGGTGAGCAGTTCTTC. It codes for CASRGQSVGEQFF.

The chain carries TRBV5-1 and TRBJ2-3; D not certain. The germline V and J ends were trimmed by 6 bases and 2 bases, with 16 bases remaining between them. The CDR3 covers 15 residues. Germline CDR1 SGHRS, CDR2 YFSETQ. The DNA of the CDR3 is TGCGCCAGCAATGTAGAAGCCCGGGCCACAGATACGCAGTATTTT. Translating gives CASNVEARATDTQYF.

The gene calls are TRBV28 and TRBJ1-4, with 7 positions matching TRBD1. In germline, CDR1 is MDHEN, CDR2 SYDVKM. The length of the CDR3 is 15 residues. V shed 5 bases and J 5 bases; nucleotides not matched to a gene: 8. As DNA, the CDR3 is TGTGCCAGCAGTCAGGGGGACAGAAAAAATGAAAAACTGTTTTTT. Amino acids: CASSQGDRKNEKLFF. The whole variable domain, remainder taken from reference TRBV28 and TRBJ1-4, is DVKVTQSSRYLVKRTGEKVFLECVQDMDHENMFWYRQDPGLGLRLIYFSYDVKMKEKGDIPEGYSVSREKKERFSLILESASTNQTSMYLCASSQGDRKNEKLFFGSGTQLSVL.

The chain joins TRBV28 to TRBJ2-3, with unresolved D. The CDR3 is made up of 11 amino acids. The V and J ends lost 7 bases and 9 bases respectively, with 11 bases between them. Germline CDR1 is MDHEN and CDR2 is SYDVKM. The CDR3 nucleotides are TGTGCCAGCACACACCTCGCGACGCAGTATTTT. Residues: CASTHLATQYF.

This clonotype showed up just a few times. The CDR3 loop is CASRETGSGSYGYTF. As DNA, the CDR3 is TGTGCCAGCAGGGAGACCGGATCAGGAAGCTATGGCTACACCTTC. The chain links TRBV12-3 or TRBV12-4 to TRBJ1-2; D is uncertain. The CDR3 runs to 15 residues. The germline V and J ends were trimmed by 6 bases and 4 bases, with 18 bases remaining between them.

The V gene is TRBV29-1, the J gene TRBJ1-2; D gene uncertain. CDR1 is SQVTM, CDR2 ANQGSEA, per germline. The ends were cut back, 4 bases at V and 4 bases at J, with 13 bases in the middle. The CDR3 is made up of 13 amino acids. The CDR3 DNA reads TGCAGCGTTGTTACTGGGGTGGCCTATGGCTACACCTTC. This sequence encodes CSVVTGVAYGYTF.

The CDR3 protein is CASSAPTGDYGYTF. The CDR3 DNA follows: TGTGCCAGCAGCGCCCCCACAGGGGACTATGGCTACACCTTC. V is TRBV7-9 and J is TRBJ1-2; 7 bases match TRBD1. Losses at the gene ends were 5 bases for V and 3 bases for J; bases not matched to a gene: 6. This CDR3 is built from 14 residues. Germline V lookup: CDR1 SEHNR, CDR2 FQNEAQ (reference sequence).